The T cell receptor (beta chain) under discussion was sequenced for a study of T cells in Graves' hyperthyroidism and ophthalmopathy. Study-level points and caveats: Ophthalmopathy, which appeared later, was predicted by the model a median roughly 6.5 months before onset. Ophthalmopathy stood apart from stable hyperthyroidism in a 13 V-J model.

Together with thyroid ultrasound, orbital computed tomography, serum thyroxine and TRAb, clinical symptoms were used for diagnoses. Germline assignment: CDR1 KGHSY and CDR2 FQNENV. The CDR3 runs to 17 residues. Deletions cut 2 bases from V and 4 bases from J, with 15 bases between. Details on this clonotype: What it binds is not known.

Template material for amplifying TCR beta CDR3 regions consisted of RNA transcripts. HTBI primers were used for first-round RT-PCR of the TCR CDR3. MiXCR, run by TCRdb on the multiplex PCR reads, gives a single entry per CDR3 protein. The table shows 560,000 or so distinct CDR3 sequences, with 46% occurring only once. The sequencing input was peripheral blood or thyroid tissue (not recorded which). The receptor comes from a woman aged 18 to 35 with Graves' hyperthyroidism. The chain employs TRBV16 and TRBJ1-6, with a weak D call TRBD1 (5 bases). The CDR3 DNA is TGTGCCAGCAGCCAACAAGAACCGACAGTTTATAATTCACCCCTCCACTTT. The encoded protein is CASSQQEPTVYNSPLHF.